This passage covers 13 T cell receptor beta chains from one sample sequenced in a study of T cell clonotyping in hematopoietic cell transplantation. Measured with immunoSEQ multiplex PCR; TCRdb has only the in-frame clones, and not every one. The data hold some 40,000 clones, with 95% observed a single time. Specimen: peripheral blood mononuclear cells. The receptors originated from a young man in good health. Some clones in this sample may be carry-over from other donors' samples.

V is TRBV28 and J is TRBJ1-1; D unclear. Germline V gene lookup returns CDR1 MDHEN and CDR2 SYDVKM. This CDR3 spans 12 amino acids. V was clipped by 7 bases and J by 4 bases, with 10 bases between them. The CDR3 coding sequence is TGTGCCAGCATTGGGGTTGGCACTGAAGCTTTCTTT. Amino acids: CASIGVGTEAFF.

CDR3 bases: TGTGCCAGCAGCCGGACGGATGCAACTAATGAAAAACTGTTTTTT. It translates to CASSRTDATNEKLFF. The rearrangement links TRBV5-5 to TRBJ1-4; D is ambiguous. Germline V lookup: CDR1 SGHKS, CDR2 YYEKEE (reference sequence). V was cut by 4 bases and J by 0 bases, with 10 bases left in between. The CDR3 is made up of 15 amino acids. The complete variable domain, with remaining parts taken from reference TRBV5-5 and TRBJ1-4, reads DAGVTQSPTHLIKTRGQQVTLRCSPISGHKSVSWYQQVLGQGPQFIFQYYEKEERGRGNFPDRFSARQFPNYSSELNVNALLLGDSALYLCASSRTDATNEKLFFGSGTQLSVL.

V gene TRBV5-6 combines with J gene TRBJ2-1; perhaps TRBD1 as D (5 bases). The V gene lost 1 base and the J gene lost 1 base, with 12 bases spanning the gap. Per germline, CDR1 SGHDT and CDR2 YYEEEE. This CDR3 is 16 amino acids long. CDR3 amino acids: CASSLPQTVSYNEQFF. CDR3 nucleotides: TGTGCCAGCAGCTTGCCGCAGACAGTATCCTACAATGAGCAGTTCTTC.

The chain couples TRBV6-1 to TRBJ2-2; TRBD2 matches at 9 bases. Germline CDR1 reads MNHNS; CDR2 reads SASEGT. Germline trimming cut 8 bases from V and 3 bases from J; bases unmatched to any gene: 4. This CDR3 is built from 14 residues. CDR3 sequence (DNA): TGTGCCAGCGTGGCGGGGGGGGACACCGGGGAGCTGTTTTTT. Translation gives CASVAGGDTGELFF.

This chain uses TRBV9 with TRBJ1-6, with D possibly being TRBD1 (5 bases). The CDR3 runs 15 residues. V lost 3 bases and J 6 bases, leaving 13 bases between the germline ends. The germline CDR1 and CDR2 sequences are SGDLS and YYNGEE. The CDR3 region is CASSAGGELNSPLHF. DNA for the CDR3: TGTGCCAGCAGCGCGGGGGGGGAACTTAATTCACCCCTCCACTTT.

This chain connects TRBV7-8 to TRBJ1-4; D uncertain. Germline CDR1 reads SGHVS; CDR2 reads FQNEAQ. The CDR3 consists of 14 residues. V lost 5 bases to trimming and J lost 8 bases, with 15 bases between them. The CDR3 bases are TGTGCCAGCAGCCAGGCAGAGTATTGGGAAAAACTGTTTTTT. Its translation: CASSQAEYWEKLFF. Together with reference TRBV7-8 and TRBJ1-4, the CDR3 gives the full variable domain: GAGVSQSPRYKVAKRGQDVALRCDPISGHVSLFWYQQALGQGPEFLTYFQNEAQLDKSGLPSDRFFAERPEGSVSTLKIQRTQQEDSAVYLCASSQAEYWEKLFFGSGTQLSVL.

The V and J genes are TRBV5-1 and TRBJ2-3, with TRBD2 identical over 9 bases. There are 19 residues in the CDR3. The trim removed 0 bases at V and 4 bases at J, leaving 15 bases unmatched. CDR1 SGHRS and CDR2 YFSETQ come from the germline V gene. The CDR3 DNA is TGCGCCAGCAGCTTGGCCAAGTTACTAGCGGGTCCACGGGCAGATACGCAGTATTTT. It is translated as CASSLAKLLAGPRADTQYF.

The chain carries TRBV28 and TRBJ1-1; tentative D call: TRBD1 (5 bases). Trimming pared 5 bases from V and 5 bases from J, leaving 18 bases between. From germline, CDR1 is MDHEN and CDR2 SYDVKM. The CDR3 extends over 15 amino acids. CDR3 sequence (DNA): TGTGCCAGCAGTCGGACCTGGCTTGGGGGGACTGAAGCTTTCTTT. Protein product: CASSRTWLGGTEAFF.

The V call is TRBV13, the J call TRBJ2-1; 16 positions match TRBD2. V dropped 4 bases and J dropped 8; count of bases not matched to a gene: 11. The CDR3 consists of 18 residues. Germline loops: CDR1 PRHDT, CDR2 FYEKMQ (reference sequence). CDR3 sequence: CASSSPTGLAGGYDEQFF. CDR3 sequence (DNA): TGTGCCAGCAGCTCACCCACGGGACTAGCGGGGGGGTACGATGAGCAGTTCTTC.

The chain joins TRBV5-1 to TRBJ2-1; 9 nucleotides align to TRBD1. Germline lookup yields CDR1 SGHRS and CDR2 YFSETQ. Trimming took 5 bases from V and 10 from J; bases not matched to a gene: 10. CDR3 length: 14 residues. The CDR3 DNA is TGCGCCAGCAGACCGTACCCGACAGGGGGAGAGCAGTTCTTC. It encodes CASRPYPTGGEQFF.

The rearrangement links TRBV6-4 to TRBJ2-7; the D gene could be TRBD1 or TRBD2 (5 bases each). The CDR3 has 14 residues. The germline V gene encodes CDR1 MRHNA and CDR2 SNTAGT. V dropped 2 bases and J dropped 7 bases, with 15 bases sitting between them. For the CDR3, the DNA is TGTGCCAGCAGTGACGTCGGGACGTTCGGGGAGCAGTACTTC. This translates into CASSDVGTFGEQYF.

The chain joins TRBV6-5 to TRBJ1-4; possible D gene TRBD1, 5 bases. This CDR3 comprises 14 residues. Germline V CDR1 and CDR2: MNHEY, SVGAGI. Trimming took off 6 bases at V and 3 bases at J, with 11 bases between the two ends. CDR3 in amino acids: CASRRGPSNEKLFF. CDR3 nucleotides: TGTGCCAGCAGGAGGGGACCTTCTAATGAAAAACTGTTTTTT.

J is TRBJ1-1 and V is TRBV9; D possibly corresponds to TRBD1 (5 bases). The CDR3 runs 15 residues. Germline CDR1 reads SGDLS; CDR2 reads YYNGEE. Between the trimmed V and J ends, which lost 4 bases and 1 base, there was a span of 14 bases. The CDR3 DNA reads TGTGCCAGCAGCCTTCTGGGGGGGTCGAACACTGAAGCTTTCTTT. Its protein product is CASSLLGGSNTEAFF.